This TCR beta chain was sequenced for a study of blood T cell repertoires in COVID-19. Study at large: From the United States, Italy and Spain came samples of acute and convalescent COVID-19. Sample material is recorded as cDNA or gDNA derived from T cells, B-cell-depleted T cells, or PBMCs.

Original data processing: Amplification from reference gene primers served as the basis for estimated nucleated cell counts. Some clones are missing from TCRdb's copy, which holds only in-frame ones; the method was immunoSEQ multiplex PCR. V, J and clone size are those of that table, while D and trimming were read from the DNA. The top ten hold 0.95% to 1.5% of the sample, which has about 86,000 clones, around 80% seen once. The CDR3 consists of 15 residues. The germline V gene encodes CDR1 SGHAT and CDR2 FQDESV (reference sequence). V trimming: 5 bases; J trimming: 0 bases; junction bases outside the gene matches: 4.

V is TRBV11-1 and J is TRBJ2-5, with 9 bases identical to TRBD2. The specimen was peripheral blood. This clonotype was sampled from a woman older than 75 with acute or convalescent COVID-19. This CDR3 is CASSPKRGDQETQYF. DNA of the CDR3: TGTGCCAGCAGCCCCAAGCGGGGGGACCAAGAGACCCAGTACTTC.